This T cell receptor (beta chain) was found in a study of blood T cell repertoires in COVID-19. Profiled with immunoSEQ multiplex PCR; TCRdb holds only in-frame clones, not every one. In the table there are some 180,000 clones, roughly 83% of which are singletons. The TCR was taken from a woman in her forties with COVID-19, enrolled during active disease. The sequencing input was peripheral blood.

CDR3 DNA sequence: TGTGCCAGCAGTGAAAGAGCGCGGGGGAGCACAGATACGCAGTATTTT. This gives the protein CASSERARGSTDTQYF. This chain links TRBV6-4 with TRBJ2-3, with 7 bases aligning to TRBD2. The CDR3 runs to 16 residues. V was pared by 3 bases and J by 0 bases, with 6 bases of the junction left unmatched. Germline CDR1 and CDR2: MRHNA and SNTAGT.